The clone carrying this T cell receptor (beta chain) was observed once. These data belong to a study of blood T cell repertoires in COVID-19. About the study: There were acute and convalescent COVID-19 samples, and they came from the United States, Italy and Spain. Nucleic acid was either cDNA or gDNA, and it came from T cells, B-cell-depleted T cells, or PBMCs.

Some clones are missing from TCRdb's copy, which holds only in-frame ones; the method was immunoSEQ multiplex PCR. The sample yields under 150,000 clones, more than 80% seen once. Germline V gene lookup returns CDR1 MNHEY and CDR2 SVGAGI. CDR3 length equals 15 residues. Trimming stripped 4 bases from V and 1 base from J, with 13 bases between. The sequence came from a woman in her 40s with acute or convalescent COVID-19. The source material was peripheral blood. V gene TRBV6-5 combines with J gene TRBJ1-1, with D tentatively TRBD1 (5 bases). The CDR3 reads CASSSRQGQNTEAFF. The CDR3 DNA reads TGTGCCAGCAGTTCCCGTCAGGGCCAGAACACTGAAGCTTTCTTT.